This record looks at one T cell receptor (beta chain) sequence and its context. This sample was included in a study of CD8 T cells in ankylosing spondylitis. One entry per CDR3 protein, called by TCRdb with MiXCR from the 5' RACE reads. Of around 300,000 distinct CDR3 sequences listed, 11% are singletons. This CDR3 comprises 17 residues. Germline V gene sequence: CDR1 SGHRS, CDR2 YFSETQ. V was shortened by 1 base and J by 2 bases, with 16 bases between the two germline ends. V usage is TRBV5-1 and J usage is TRBJ2-1, with TRBD2 as a possible D gene (5 bases). What was sequenced was blood, either unsorted or a sorted T cell fraction (not recorded which). This clonotype originated in a female donor with ankylosing spondylitis or in good health (not recorded which). DNA for the CDR3: TGCGCCAGCAGCTTGCTGGGCGCGAGGGCCGCCTACAATGAGCAGTTCTTC. It is translated as CASSLLGARAAYNEQFF. Drawing the rest from reference TRBV5-1 and TRBJ2-1, the complete variable domain is KAGVTQTPRYLIKTRGQQVTLSCSPISGHRSVSWYQQTPGQGLQFLFEYFSETQRNKGNFPGRFSGRQFSNSRSEMNVSTLELGDSALYLCASSLLGARAAYNEQFFGPGTRLTVL.